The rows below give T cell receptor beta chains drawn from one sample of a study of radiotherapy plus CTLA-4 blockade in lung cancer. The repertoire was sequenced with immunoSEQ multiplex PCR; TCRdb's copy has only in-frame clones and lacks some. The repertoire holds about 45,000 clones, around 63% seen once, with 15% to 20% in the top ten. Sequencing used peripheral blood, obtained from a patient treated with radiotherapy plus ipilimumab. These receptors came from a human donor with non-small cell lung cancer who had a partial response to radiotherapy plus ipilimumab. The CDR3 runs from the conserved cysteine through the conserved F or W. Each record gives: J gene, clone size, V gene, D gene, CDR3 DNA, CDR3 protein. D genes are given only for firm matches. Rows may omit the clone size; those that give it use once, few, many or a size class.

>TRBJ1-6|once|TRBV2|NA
TGTGCCAGCAGATCGGTTTCTTCACCCCTCCACTTT
CASRSVSSPLHF
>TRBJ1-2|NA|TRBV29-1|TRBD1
TGCAGCGTTGAGGGGCAGGGGGGTTGGGGCTATGGCTACACCTTC
CSVEGQGGWGYGYTF
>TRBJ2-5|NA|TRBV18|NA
TGTGCCAGCTCACCTCTCCACCAAGAGACCCAGTACTTC
CASSPLHQETQYF
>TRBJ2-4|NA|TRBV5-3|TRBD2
TGTGCCAGAAGCCCGCCAACTAGCGGGAGGGCGAACGTACCGGCCAAAAACATTCAGTACTTC
CARSPPTSGRANVPAKNIQYF
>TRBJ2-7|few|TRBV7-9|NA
TGTGCCAGCAGCTTAGCGGAACCGGGAGAGCAGTACTTC
CASSLAEPGEQYF
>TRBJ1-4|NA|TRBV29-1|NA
TGCAGCGTTGCTTCCGACAGCTTAGAAAAACTGTTTTTT
CSVASDSLEKLFF
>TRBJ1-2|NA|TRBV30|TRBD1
TGTGCCGGGGACAGGGATAACTATGGCTACACCTTC
CAGDRDNYGYTF
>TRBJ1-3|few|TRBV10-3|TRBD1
TGTGCCATCAGCCCGACAGGGCCTGGGGACACCATATATTTT
CAISPTGPGDTIYF
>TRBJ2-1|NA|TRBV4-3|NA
TGCGCCAGCAGCCAAGAAATTCAGGATGAGCAGTTCTTC
CASSQEIQDEQFF
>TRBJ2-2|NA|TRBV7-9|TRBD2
TGTGCCAGCAGCTCTGGACTAGCGGGACCGACCGGGGAGCTGTTTTTT
CASSSGLAGPTGELFF
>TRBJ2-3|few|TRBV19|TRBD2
TGTGCCTCAACAGCAGCGGGGACAGATACGCAGTATTTT
CASTAAGTDTQYF
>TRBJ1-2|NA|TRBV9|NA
TGTGCCAGCAGCGTACAGGGGAACTATGGCTACACCTTC
CASSVQGNYGYTF
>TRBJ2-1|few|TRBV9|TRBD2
TGTGCCAGCAGCGTAAGCGGGACTAGCGACCCCTCGGAGCAGTTCTTC
CASSVSGTSDPSEQFF
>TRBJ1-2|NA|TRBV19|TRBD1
TGTGCCAGTAGTGCTGGGACAGGGGGCTTATATGGCTACACCTTC
CASSAGTGGLYGYTF
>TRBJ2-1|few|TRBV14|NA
TGTGCCAGCAGCCCCGCGGCAGGGGGGATGAATGAGCAGTTCTTC
CASSPAAGGMNEQFF
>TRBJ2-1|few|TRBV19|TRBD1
TGTGCCAGTAGTGCAACCGGGACAGGGGGCAATGAGCAGTTCTTC
CASSATGTGGNEQFF
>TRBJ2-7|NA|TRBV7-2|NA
TGTGCCAGCAGCTTAGGAACAGAACCCTACGAGCAGTACTTC
CASSLGTEPYEQYF
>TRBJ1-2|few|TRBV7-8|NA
TGTGCCAGCAGCTTAGGGACAGACTATGGCTACACCTTC
CASSLGTDYGYTF
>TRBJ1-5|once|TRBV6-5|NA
TGTGCCAGCAGAGCCCAAATGGATCAGCCCCAGCATTTT
CASRAQMDQPQHF
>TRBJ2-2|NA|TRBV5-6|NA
TGTGCCAGCCGCTACAGGACCGGGGAGCTGTTTTTT
CASRYRTGELFF
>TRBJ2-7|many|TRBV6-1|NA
TGTGCCAGCGGGTTGGCTGACAGGCGGAACTTC
CASGLADRRNF
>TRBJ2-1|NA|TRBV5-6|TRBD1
TGTGCCAGCAGCCCGACAGGGGGCGGAAGGAATGAGCAGTTCTTC
CASSPTGGGRNEQFF
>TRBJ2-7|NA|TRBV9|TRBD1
TGTGCCAGCAGCGTGGAGGGACAGGTAAACTACGAGCAGTACTTC
CASSVEGQVNYEQYF
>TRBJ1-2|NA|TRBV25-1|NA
TGTGCCAGCAGTCATAACTCCGGCGGCCCTTATGGCTACACCTTC
CASSHNSGGPYGYTF
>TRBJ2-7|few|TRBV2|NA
TGTGCCAGCAGTGGCGACAGGAGCTCCTACGAGCAGTACTTC
CASSGDRSSYEQYF
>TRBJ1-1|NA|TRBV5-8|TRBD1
TGTGCCAGCAGCTTGAGGGGGCACGGCACTGAAGCTTTCTTT
CASSLRGHGTEAFF
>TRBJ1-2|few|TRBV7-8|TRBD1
TGTGCCAGCAGCTTAGGGACAGGGAGTCCTATAGCTAACTATGGCTACACCTTC
CASSLGTGSPIANYGYTF
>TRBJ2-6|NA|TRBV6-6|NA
TGTGCCAGCAGTTACGCGACATCTGGGGCCAACGTCCTGACTTTC
CASSYATSGANVLTF
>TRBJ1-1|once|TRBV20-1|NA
TGCAGTGGAGGGGGTGGGACTGAAGCTTTCTTT
CSGGGGTEAFF
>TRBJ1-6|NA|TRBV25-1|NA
TGTGCCAGCACCTCCCTTGCTGGGGGAGGTTCTCCCCTCCACTTT
CASTSLAGGGSPLHF
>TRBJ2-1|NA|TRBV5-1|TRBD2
TGCGCCAGCAGCCAGCTAGCGGGAGTCGGCAATGAGCAGTTCTTC
CASSQLAGVGNEQFF
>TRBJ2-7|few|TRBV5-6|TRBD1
TGTGCCAGCACCCGAACCAGGGACAGGGGTTTCCACGAGCAGTACTTC
CASTRTRDRGFHEQYF
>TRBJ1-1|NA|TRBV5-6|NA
TGTGCCAGCAACCCGACAGGAGGTCTTGAAGCTTTCTTT
CASNPTGGLEAFF
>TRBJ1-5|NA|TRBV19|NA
TGTGCCAGTAGTATAGATCAGGGAGGGTATCAGCCCCAGCATTTT
CASSIDQGGYQPQHF
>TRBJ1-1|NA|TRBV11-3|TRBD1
TGTGCCAGCAGCTGGGACAGGTACTCTGAAGCTTTCTTT
CASSWDRYSEAFF
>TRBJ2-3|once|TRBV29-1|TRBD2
TGCAGCTCCAGACTAGCGGGGGTTGATACGCAGTATTTT
CSSRLAGVDTQYF
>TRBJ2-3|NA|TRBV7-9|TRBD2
TGTGCCAGCAGCTGGACTAGCGGGGGGAGAATCACTAGCACAGATACGCAGTATTTT
CASSWTSGGRITSTDTQYF